This T cell receptor (beta chain) appears in the sequencing data of a study of blood T cell repertoires in COVID-19. Overall study context: T cells, B-cell-depleted T cells, or PBMCs supplied cDNA or gDNA.

Trimming took 0 bases from V and 3 from J; bases not matched to a gene: 6. This CDR3 is built from 17 residues. Germline CDR1 KGHDR, CDR2 SFDVKD. Original analysis: Reference gene primers were amplified, and this amplification served to estimate nucleated cell counts. Here immunoSEQ multiplex PCR was the method, and the copy in TCRdb shows in-frame clones only, minus some. From that table come the V and J calls and clone size; the DNA was used to work out D and trimming. The table records a few hundred thousand clones, around 88% of them present only once. A single count supports this clone. The chain recombines TRBV24-1 with TRBJ2-2, with TRBD1 matching over 7 bases. Specimen: peripheral blood. This clonotype was obtained from a woman between 25 and 40 years old who had recovered from COVID-19. CDR3 nucleotides: TGTGCCACCAGTGATTTGAGGGGGCCGTGGGACACCGGGGAGCTGTTTTTT. This gives the protein CATSDLRGPWDTGELFF.